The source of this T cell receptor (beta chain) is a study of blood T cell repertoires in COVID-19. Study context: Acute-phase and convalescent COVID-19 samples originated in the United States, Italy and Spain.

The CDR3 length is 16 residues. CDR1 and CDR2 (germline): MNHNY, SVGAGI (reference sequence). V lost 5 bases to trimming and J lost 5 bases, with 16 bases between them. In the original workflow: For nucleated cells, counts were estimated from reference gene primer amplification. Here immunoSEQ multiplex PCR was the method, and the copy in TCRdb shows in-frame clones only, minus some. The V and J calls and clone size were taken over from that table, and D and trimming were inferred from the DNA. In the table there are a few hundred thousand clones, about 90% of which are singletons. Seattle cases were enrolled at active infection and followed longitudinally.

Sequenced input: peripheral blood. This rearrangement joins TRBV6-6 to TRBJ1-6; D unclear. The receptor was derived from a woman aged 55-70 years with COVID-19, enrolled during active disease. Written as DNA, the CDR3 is TGTGCCAGCAGTGCCTCCCAGACTCGGAATAATTCACCCCTCCACTTT. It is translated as CASSASQTRNNSPLHF.